This passage covers 13 T cell receptor beta chains from one sample sequenced in a study of shared T cell receptors in the human thymus (dated by TCRdb to about 2021). Receptors were amplified or captured by the immunoSEQ multiplex PCR assay. TCRdb obtained this table from immuneACCESS and retained in-frame rearrangements with V and J assigned. These tables miss some clones; where compared with another copy, unresolved V genes account for less than half of the shortfall, and the remainder is unexplained. The sample table shows some 760,000 clones, and 80% to 90% are seen once. The ten largest clones add up to approximately 0.01% of the sample. The same data also went into a second study, on human thymus T cells.

Sequenced sample: thymocytes. Receptor source: a girl under three years old with a congenital heart defect. Donor details come from another sample of the same person, matched by shared clones.

V is TRBV4-1 and J is TRBJ1-1, with TRBD1 identical over 8 bases. With V trimmed by 1 base and J by 4 bases, 8 bases remained unmatched. Germline V gene lookup returns CDR1 MGHRA and CDR2 YSYEKL. This CDR3 has 16 amino acids. The CDR3 loop reads CASSQVSAGGGTEAFF. The CDR3 nucleotides are TGCGCCAGCAGCCAAGTCTCAGCAGGGGGCGGCACTGAAGCTTTCTTT.

The chain has TRBV28 and TRBJ2-4, with 9 bases fitting TRBD2. The CDR3 is 18 residues long. Per the germline V gene, CDR1 is MDHEN and CDR2 is SYDVKM. Germline trimming cut 5 bases from V and 0 bases from J; bases unmatched to any gene: 11. CDR3 residues: CASSPQTRGGVAKNIQYF. Here the CDR3 DNA reads TGTGCCAGCAGTCCCCAGACCCGCGGGGGGGTAGCCAAAAACATTCAGTACTTC.

This clone was observed a handful of times. The rearrangement links TRBV6-5 to TRBJ2-7; D remains ambiguous. The CDR3 extends over 11 amino acids. Germline V gives CDR1 MNHEY, CDR2 SVGAGI. Trimming took 2 bases from V and 5 from J, leaving 4 bases between them. The CDR3 DNA follows: TGTGCCAGCAGTTACGGCCACGAGCAGTACTTC. This codes for CASSYGHEQYF.

The chain is built from TRBV11-2 and TRBJ1-2; D is uncertain. CDR3 length equals 16 residues. V shed 5 bases and J shed 6 bases, with 22 bases lying between them. Germline V CDR1 and CDR2: SGHAT, FQNNGV. This CDR3 reads CASSPRPGNPLNGYTF. CDR3 sequence (DNA): TGTGCCAGCAGCCCGCGACCGGGTAACCCCCTAAATGGCTACACCTTC.

In its sample, this clone was seen a few times. The V call is TRBV5-4, the J call TRBJ1-1, with 7 bases matching TRBD1. Germline V CDR1 and CDR2: SGHNT, YYREEE (reference sequence). Trimming cost V 0 bases and J 1 base; bases outside gene matches: 9. CDR3 size: 17 residues. CDR3 in DNA: TGTGCCAGCAGCTTGGATGGGACAGCGAGAAAGAACACTGAAGCTTTCTTT. This encodes CASSLDGTARKNTEAFF.

The chain employs TRBV7-9 and TRBJ2-7, with 14 nucleotides matching TRBD2. The CDR3 has 17 amino acids. J lost 4 bases, V lost 5 bases, and 10 bases had no gene match. CDR1 SEHNR and CDR2 FQNEAQ come from the germline V gene (reference sequence). This CDR3 is CASSPGLAGGDSYEQYF. The CDR3 nucleotides are TGTGCCAGCAGCCCCGGACTAGCGGGGGGTGATTCGTACGAGCAGTACTTC.

The chain couples TRBV4-1 to TRBJ1-6, with D possibly TRBD1 on 5 matching bases. CDR1 is MGHRA and CDR2 is YSYEKL in the germline V gene. The CDR3 has 15 residues. Trimming shortened V by 4 bases and J by 10 bases, and 17 bases separated the two germline ends. DNA of the CDR3: TGCGCCAGCAGCCCATCCGGGACTTTAAGGTCACCCCTCCACTTT. Protein: CASSPSGTLRSPLHF.

This clone was seen once. The chain links TRBV5-1 to TRBJ1-1, with D maybe TRBD1 (6 bases). The V end lost 4 bases, the J end lost 0 bases, and 7 bases lay between the germline ends. CDR1 and CDR2 from the germline V gene are SGHRS and YFSETQ. The CDR3 length is 13 residues. DNA for the CDR3: TGCGCCAGCAGCGACAGGTTGAACACTGAAGCTTTCTTT. The encoded protein is CASSDRLNTEAFF. Combining the CDR3 with reference TRBV5-1 and TRBJ1-1 gives the whole variable domain KAGVTQTPRYLIKTRGQQVTLSCSPISGHRSVSWYQQTPGQGLQFLFEYFSETQRNKGNFPGRFSGRQFSNSRSEMNVSTLELGDSALYLCASSDRLNTEAFFGQGTRLTVV.

This CDR3 reads CATAEAGTGCYEQYF. Here the CDR3 DNA reads TGTGCCACCGCTGAGGCGGGGACAGGATGTTACGAGCAGTACTTC. The genes are TRBV19 and TRBJ2-7, with TRBD1 matching over 8 bases. The length of the CDR3 is 15 residues. V was pared by 10 bases and J by 4 bases, with 15 bases of the junction left unmatched. CDR1 is LNHDA and CDR2 is SQIVND in the germline V gene (reference sequence).

A single count supports this clone. The sample holds other DNA sequences that translate to the same CDR3. The chain carries TRBV4-1 and TRBJ1-5; 8 positions agree with TRBD1. The germline CDR1 and CDR2 sequences are MGHRA and YSYEKL. V gave up 4 bases and J gave up 5 bases; unmatched junction bases: 4. This CDR3 has 14 residues. The CDR3 bases are TGCGCCAGCAGCCCAGGGACAGGTGATCAGCCCCAGCATTTT. This sequence encodes CASSPGTGDQPQHF.

The chain uses TRBV7-2 and TRBJ1-5, with a tentative D call TRBD1 (6 bases). V lost 1 base, J lost 7 bases, and 17 bases lay in between. From germline, CDR1 is SGHTA and CDR2 FQGNSA. The CDR3 runs 16 residues. Here the CDR3 DNA reads TGTGCCAGCAGCTTAGAGATGGGGGCTAGGGACCAGCCCCAGCATTTT. This translates into CASSLEMGARDQPQHF.

This rearrangement joins TRBV4-3 to TRBJ1-2; 7 bases align to TRBD1. V was clipped by 0 bases and J by 1 base; unmatched bases: 8. Germline V gene sequence: CDR1 LGHNA, CDR2 YSLEER. The CDR3 contains 17 residues. CDR3 sequence reads: CASSQDRETGNNYGYTF. CDR3 nucleotides: TGCGCCAGCAGCCAAGATCGGGAGACAGGGAATAACTATGGCTACACCTTC.

The chain links TRBV30 to TRBJ1-1; D possibly corresponds to TRBD1 (6 bases). This CDR3 spans 11 amino acids. From germline, CDR1 is GTSNPN and CDR2 SVGIG (reference sequence). The V end was cut by 1 base, the J end by 10 bases, with 10 bases between. CDR3 residues: CAWSERTAAFF. The CDR3 nucleotides are TGTGCCTGGAGTGAGAGGACAGCAGCTTTCTTT. Full variable domain (missing parts from reference TRBV30 and TRBJ1-1): SQTIHQWPATLVQPVGSPLSLECTVEGTSNPNLYWYRQAAGRGLQLLFYSVGIGQISSEVPQNLSASRPQDRQFILSSKKLLLSDSGFYLCAWSERTAAFFGQGTRLTVV.